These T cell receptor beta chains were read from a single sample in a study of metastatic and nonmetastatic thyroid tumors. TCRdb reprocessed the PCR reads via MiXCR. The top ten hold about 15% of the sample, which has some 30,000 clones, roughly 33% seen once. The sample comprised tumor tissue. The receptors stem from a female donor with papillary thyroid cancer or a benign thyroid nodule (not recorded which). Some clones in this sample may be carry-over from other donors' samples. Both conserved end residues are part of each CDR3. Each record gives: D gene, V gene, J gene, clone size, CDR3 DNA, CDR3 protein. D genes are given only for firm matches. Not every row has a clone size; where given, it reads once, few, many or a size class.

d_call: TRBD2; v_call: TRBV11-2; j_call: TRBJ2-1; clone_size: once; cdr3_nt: TGTGCCAGCAGCTTAGATAGGACTAGCGGTTACAATGAGCAGTTCTTC; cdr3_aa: CASSLDRTSGYNEQFF
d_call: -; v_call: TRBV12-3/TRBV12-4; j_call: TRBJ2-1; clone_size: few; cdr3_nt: TGTGCCAGCAGTTTAGCTCGTCAGGGTCTCAATGAGCAGTTCTTC; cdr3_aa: CASSLARQGLNEQFF
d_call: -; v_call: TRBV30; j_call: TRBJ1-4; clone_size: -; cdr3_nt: TGTGCCTGGTCAGGATTGTCTAATGAAAAACTGTTTTTT; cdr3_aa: CAWSGLSNEKLFF
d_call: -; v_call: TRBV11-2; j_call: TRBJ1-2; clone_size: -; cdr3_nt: TGTGCCAGCAGCCCGGTTGGGGGCTACACCTTC; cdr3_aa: CASSPVGGYTF
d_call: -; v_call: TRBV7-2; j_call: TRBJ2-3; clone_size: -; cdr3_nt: TGTGCCAGCAGCTCGACTACTAGCACAGATACGCAGTATTTT; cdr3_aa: CASSSTTSTDTQYF
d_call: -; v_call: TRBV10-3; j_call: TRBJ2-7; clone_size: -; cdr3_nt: TGTGCCATCATACGGGACGGGGACTACGAGCAGTACTTC; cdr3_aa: CAIIRDGDYEQYF
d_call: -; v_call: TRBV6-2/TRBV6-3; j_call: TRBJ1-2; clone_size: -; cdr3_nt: TGTGCCAGCAGTTACGTCGGGGCCTATGGCTACACCTTC; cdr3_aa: CASSYVGAYGYTF
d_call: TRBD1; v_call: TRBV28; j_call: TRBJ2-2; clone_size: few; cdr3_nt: TGTGCCAGCAGTTTACTCGACAGGGTCACCGGGGAGCTGTTTTTT; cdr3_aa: CASSLLDRVTGELFF
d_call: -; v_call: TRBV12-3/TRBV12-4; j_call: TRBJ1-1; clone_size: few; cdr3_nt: TGTGCCAGCAGATTAAACACTGAAGCTTTCTTT; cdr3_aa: CASRLNTEAFF
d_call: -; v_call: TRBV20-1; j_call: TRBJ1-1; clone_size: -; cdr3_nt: TGCAGTGCTAAATCCGGGACGGGGAACACTGAAGCTTTCTTT; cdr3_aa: CSAKSGTGNTEAFF
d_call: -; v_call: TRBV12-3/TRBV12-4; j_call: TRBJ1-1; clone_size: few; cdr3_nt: TGTGCCAGCAGGGTCACCGGGCGAAACACTGAAGCTTTCTTT; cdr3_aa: CASRVTGRNTEAFF
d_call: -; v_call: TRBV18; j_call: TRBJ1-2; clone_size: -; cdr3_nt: TGTGCCAGCTCACGTGAGGGCTTGACGAATGGCTACACCTTC; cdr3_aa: CASSREGLTNGYTF
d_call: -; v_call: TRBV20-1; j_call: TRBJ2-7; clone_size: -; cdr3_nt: TGCAGTGCCAATCTCCCAACAGGGTTAACCCTCTCCGAGCAGTACTTC; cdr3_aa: CSANLPTGLTLSEQYF
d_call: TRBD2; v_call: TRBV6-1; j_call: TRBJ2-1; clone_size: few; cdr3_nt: TGTGCCAGCAGTGAAGTCCTTAGCGGGGGATACAATGAGCAGTTCTTC; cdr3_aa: CASSEVLSGGYNEQFF
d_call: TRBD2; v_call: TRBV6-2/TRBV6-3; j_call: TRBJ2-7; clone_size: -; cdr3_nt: TGTGCCAGCAGTCCCACTAGCGGGCACGCCTACGAGCAGTACTTC; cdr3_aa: CASSPTSGHAYEQYF
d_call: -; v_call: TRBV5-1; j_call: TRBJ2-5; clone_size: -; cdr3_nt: TGCGCCAGCAGCCCCGAAATCCCAGAAGGGGAGACCCAGTACTTC; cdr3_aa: CASSPEIPEGETQYF
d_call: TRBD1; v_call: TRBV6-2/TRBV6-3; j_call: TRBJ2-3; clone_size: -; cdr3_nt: TGTGCCAGCAGTTACTTTTTCGGGACAGGGTCTTTTGATACGCAGTATTTT; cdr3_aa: CASSYFFGTGSFDTQYF
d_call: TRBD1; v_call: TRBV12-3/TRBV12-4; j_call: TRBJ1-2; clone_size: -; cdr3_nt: TGTGCCAGCAGTCCCAGGGACAGACTCTATGGCTACACCTTC; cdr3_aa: CASSPRDRLYGYTF
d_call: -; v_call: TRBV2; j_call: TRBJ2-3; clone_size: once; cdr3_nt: TGTGCCAGCAGGGGTGATGAGGGAGCACGCACAGATACGCAGTATTTT; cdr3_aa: CASRGDEGARTDTQYF
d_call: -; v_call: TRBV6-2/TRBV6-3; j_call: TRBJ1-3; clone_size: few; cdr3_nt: TGTGCCAGCAGTTACTTCACCAGGGGTGGAAACACCATATATTTT; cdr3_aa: CASSYFTRGGNTIYF
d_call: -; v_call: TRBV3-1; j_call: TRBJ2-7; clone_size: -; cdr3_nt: TGTGCCAGCAGCCCCACATCTCCCTACGAGCAGTACTTC; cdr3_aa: CASSPTSPYEQYF
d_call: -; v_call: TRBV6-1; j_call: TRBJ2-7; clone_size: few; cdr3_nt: TGTGCCAGCGGTGGAGGGTACGAGCAGTACTTC; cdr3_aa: CASGGGYEQYF
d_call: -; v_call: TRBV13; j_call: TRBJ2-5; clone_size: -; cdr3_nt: TGTGCCAGCAGCCGTCCCGGGACTGGCCGATCAGAGACCCAGTACTTC; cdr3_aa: CASSRPGTGRSETQYF
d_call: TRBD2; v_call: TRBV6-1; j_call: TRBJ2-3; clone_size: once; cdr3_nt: TGTGCCAGCAGTCGCGGGACTAGTCGAGCAGATACGCAGTATTTT; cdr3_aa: CASSRGTSRADTQYF
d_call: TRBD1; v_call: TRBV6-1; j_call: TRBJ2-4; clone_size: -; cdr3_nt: TGTGCCAGCAGTGATAAACCAGGGGGCAAAAACATTCAGTACTTC; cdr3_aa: CASSDKPGGKNIQYF
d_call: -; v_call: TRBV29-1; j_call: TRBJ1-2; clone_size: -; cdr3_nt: TGCAGCGTTGAAGATAGGCGGTTCTATGGCTACACCTTC; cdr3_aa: CSVEDRRFYGYTF
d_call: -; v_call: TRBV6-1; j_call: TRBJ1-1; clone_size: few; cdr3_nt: TGTGCCAGCAGTGTGGAATTATCCCCGGGGGAAGCTTTCTTT; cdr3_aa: CASSVELSPGEAFF
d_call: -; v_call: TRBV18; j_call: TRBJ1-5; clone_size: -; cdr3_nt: TGTGCCAGCTCACCGGAGGGAAATCAGCCCCAGCATTTT; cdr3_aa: CASSPEGNQPQHF
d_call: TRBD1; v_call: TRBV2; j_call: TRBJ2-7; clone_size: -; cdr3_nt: TGTGCCATCACCGACAGGGGGGGGTACTACGAGCAGTACTTC; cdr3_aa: CAITDRGGYYEQYF
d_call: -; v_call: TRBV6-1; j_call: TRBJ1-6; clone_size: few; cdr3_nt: TGTGCCAGCAGTGCCTTGGGGGGCAATTCACCCCTCCACTTT; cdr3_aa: CASSALGGNSPLHF
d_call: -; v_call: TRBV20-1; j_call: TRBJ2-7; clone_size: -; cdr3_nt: TGCAGTGCTAGAGAGGGAGGATACGAGCAGTACTTC; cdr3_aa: CSAREGGYEQYF
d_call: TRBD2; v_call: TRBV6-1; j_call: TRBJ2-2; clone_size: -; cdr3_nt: TGTGCCAGCAGTGTGGGACTAGCGGAGCACACCGGGGAGCTGTTTTTT; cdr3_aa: CASSVGLAEHTGELFF
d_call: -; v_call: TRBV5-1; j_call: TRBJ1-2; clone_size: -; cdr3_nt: TGCGCCAGCAGCTTGGCTGGGGACTATGGCTACACCTTC; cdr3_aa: CASSLAGDYGYTF
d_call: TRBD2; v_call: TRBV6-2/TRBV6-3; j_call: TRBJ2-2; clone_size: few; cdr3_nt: TGTGCCAGCAGCTACGTGGGACTAGCGGGAGTACGAACCGGGGAGCTGTTTTTT; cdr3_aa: CASSYVGLAGVRTGELFF
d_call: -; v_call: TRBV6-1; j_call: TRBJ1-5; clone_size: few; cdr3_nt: TGTGCCAGCAGTACGCATCAGCCCCAGCATTTT; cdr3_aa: CASSTHQPQHF
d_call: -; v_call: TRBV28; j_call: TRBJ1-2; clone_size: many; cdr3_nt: TGTGCCAGCAGTTTATCGGGGCAGGCGAAAGGCTACACCTTC; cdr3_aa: CASSLSGQAKGYTF
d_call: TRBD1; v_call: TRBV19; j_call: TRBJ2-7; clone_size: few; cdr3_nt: TGTGCCAGTAGTAGTTTGGGCAGGGGGCCCTACGAGCAGTACTTC; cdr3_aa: CASSSLGRGPYEQYF
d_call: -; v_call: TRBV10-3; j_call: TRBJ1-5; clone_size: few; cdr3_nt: TGTGCCATCAGTGAGTCCAGGGTTGGAAGTCAGCCCCAGCATTTT; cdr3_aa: CAISESRVGSQPQHF
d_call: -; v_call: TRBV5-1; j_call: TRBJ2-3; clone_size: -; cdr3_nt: TGCGCCAGCAGCTTGGAACCCATCACAGATACGCAGTATTTT; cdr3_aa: CASSLEPITDTQYF
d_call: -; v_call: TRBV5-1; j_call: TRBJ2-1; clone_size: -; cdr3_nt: TGCGCCAGCAGTTCCCCCGGCGTGCCAAATCAGTTCTTC; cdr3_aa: CASSSPGVPNQFF
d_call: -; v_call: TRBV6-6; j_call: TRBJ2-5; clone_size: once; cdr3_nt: TGTGCCAGCAGTTACTCACTCCGGGTCAAGGGAGAGACCCAGTACTTC; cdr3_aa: CASSYSLRVKGETQYF
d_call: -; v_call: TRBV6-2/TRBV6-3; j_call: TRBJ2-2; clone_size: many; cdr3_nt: TGTGCCAGCAGTTACGGCAGGGAGAGCACCGGGGAGCTGTTTTTT; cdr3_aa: CASSYGRESTGELFF
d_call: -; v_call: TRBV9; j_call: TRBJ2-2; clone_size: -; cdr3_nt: TGTGCCAGCAGCCTGGTGGGCGAGACCGGGGAGCTGTTTTTT; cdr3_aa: CASSLVGETGELFF
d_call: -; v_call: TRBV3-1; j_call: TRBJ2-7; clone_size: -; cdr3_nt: TGTGCCAGCAGCCAAGGCTGGGGTTCCCAAGACGAGCAGTACTTC; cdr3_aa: CASSQGWGSQDEQYF
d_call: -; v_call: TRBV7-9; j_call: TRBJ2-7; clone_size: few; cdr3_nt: TGTGCCAGCAGGAAGGGATACGAGCAGTACTTC; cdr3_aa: CASRKGYEQYF
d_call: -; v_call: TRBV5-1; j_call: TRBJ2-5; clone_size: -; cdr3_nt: TGCGCCAGCAGCTTGGTTGGCGGGAACCAAGAGACCCAGTACTTC; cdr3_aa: CASSLVGGNQETQYF
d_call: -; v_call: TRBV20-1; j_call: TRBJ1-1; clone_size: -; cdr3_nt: TGCAGTGCTAGCCCCTCGGGCTTATGGACTGAAGCTTTCTTT; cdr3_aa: CSASPSGLWTEAFF
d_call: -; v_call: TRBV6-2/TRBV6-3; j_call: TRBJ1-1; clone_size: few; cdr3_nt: TGTGCCAGCAGTTACGGGGGGCTTGTTGTAGAAGCTTTCTTT; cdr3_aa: CASSYGGLVVEAFF
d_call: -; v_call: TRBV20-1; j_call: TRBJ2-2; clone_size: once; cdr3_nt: TGCAGTGCTAGAGTCACTACCGGGGAGCTGTTTTTT; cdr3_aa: CSARVTTGELFF
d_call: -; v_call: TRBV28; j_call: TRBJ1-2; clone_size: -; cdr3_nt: TGTGCCAGCAGTGACGCCTCGACTGGAGACTATGGCTACACCTTC; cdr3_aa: CASSDASTGDYGYTF
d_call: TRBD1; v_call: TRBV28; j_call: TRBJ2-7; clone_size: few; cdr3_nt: TGTGCCAGCAGTTCAGGACAGGGGTATTCCTACGAGCAGTACTTC; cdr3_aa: CASSSGQGYSYEQYF
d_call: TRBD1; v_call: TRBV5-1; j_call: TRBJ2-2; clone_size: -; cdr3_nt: TGCGCCAGCAGCTCAACAGGGGATCGCGTCGCCGGGGAGCTGTTTTTT; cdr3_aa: CASSSTGDRVAGELFF
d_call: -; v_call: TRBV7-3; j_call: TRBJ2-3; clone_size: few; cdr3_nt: TGTGCCAGCAGCTTATCAGGAAGGGAAGATACGCAGTATTTT; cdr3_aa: CASSLSGREDTQYF
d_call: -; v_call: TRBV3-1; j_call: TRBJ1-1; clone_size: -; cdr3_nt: TGTGCCAGCAGCCAAATACCGGGGAACACTGAAGCTTTCTTT; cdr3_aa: CASSQIPGNTEAFF
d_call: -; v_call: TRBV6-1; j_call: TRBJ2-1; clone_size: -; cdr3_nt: TGTGCCAGCACCCGCCGGGACCAATCCTACAATGAGCAGTTCTTC; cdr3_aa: CASTRRDQSYNEQFF
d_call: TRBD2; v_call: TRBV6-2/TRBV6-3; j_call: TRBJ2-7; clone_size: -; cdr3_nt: TGTGCCAGCACCCCCGGGTCTGGTCTAGCGGGGTACTACGAGCAGTACTTC; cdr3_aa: CASTPGSGLAGYYEQYF
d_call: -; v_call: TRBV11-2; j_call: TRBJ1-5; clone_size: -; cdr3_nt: TGTGCCAGCAGCGTCTCTGACGGGCGGCTAAATCAGCCCCAGCATTTT; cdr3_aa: CASSVSDGRLNQPQHF
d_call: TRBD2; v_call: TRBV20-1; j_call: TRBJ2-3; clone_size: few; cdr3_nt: TGCAGTGCTAGTAGCGGGACTAAGCCCACAGATACGCAGTATTTT; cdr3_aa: CSASSGTKPTDTQYF
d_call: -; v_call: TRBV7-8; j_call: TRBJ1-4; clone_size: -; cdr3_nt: TGTGCCAGCAGCTTAGGAGTCGGAGCGGATGAAAAACTGTTTTTT; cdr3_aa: CASSLGVGADEKLFF
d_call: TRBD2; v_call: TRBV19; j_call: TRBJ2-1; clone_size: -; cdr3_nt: TGTGCCAGTAGTATAGAGGGGGCGACTAGCGCCAATGAGCAGTTCTTC; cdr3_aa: CASSIEGATSANEQFF